The 22 T cell receptor beta chains below were found in one sample sequenced in a study of graft-versus-host responses after intestinal transplantation. These receptors' targets are unknown. Libraries were prepared by immunoSEQ multiplex PCR; TCRdb keeps only in-frame clonotypes and omits some of them. The sample carries over 90,000 clones, more than 85% recorded once. Specimen: unstimulated CD8+ T cells sorted from spleen or lymph node cells, collected before intestinal transplant. All receptors come from a human donor who received an intestinal transplant.

The chain recombines TRBV5-6 with TRBJ1-6; possible D gene TRBD1, 5 bases. The CDR3 covers 14 residues. V dropped 4 bases and J dropped 6 bases, with 11 bases sitting between them. Looked up from germline, CDR1 is SGHDT and CDR2 is YYEEEE. CDR3 sequence reads: CASSPGGGNSPLHF. The CDR3 coding sequence is TGTGCCAGCAGCCCCGGGGGGGGTAATTCACCCCTCCACTTT.

The chain combines TRBV5-1 with TRBJ2-5, with 10 nucleotides matching TRBD2. Germline V CDR1 and CDR2: SGHRS, YFSETQ. The CDR3 runs to 17 residues. Trimming took 1 base from V and 0 from J; bases not matched to a gene: 6. CDR3 bases: TGCGCCAGCAGCTTGAGACTAGCGGGCCTGTACCAAGAGACCCAGTACTTC. This codes for CASSLRLAGLYQETQYF.

The chain links TRBV6-1 to TRBJ1-5; a possible D gene is TRBD1 (5 bases). This CDR3 comprises 14 residues. V was cut by 1 base and J by 5 bases, with 9 bases left in between. Germline CDR1 MNHNS, CDR2 SASEGT. Written as DNA, the CDR3 is TGTGCCAGCAGTGAAGGGCAGGGCGATCAGCCCCAGCATTTT. Its translation: CASSEGQGDQPQHF.

This chain uses TRBV9 with TRBJ2-7; 8 nucleotides agree with TRBD2. Germline loops: CDR1 SGDLS, CDR2 YYNGEE. This CDR3 has 14 residues. V lost 0 bases to trimming and J lost 2 bases; unmatched junction nucleotides: 1. This CDR3 is CASSVGAGAYEQYF. The CDR3, as DNA: TGTGCCAGCAGCGTAGGAGCGGGGGCCTACGAGCAGTACTTC.

The chain uses TRBV13 and TRBJ2-7, with a weak D call TRBD2 (6 bases). V lost 3 bases, J lost 0 bases, and 12 bases lay in between. The CDR3 has 15 residues. Germline V lookup: CDR1 PRHDT, CDR2 FYEKMQ (reference sequence). CDR3 nucleotide sequence: TGTGCCAGCAGCTTTGACGGGGAGGCCTCCTACGAGCAGTACTTC. Its protein product is CASSFDGEASYEQYF. Supplemented by reference TRBV13 and TRBJ2-7, the full variable domain reads AAGVIQSPRHLIKEKRETATLKCYPIPRHDTVYWYQQGPGQDPQFLISFYEKMQSDKGSIPDRFSAQQFSDYHSELNMSSLELGDSALYFCASSFDGEASYEQYFGPGTRLTVT.

The V and J genes are TRBV7-9 and TRBJ2-7, with TRBD1 matching over 9 bases. J was trimmed by 2 bases and V by 5 bases; bases with no gene match: 7. Germline CDR1 is SEHNR and CDR2 is FQNEAQ (reference sequence). This CDR3 has 15 residues. CDR3 bases: TGTGCCAGCAGCCCCCCCAGGACAGGGGCCTACGAGCAGTACTTC. It is translated as CASSPPRTGAYEQYF.

The chain carries TRBV19 and TRBJ1-2; 11 bases map to TRBD1. V shed 1 base, J shed 3 bases, and the junction held 7 bases outside the gene matches. The CDR3 spans 17 residues. Germline V gives CDR1 LNHDA, CDR2 SQIVND (reference sequence). The CDR3 coding sequence is TGTGCCAGTAGTATAGGGACAGGGGGCGGCTACGACTATGGCTACACCTTC. This sequence encodes CASSIGTGGGYDYGYTF.

This clone showed up just a few times. This rearrangement joins TRBV4-1 to TRBJ1-1; D remains ambiguous. V shed 0 bases and J shed 4 bases, with 9 bases lying between them. CDR3 length: 14 amino acids. Looked up from germline, CDR1 is MGHRA and CDR2 is YSYEKL. The CDR3 DNA follows: TGCGCCAGCAGCCAAGAAGGAGGGTTCACTGAAGCTTTCTTT. Amino acid sequence: CASSQEGGFTEAFF.

This chain uses TRBV6-6 with TRBJ2-2, with TRBD2 matching over 12 bases. The CDR3 runs 14 residues. The V segment lost 10 bases and the J segment 4 bases; nucleotides outside the gene matches: 4. CDR1 is MNHNY, CDR2 SVGAGI, per germline (reference sequence). CDR3 in DNA: TGTGCCACCGAACTAGCGGGAGGCACCGGGGAGCTGTTTTTT. Its protein is CATELAGGTGELFF.

This chain joins TRBV29-1 and TRBJ2-1; TRBD2 matches at 12 bases. This CDR3 has 14 residues. Germline lookup yields CDR1 SQVTM and CDR2 ANQGSEA. V gave up 6 bases and J gave up 8 bases; unmatched junction bases: 8. CDR3 in amino acids: CSVAGLAGIDEQFF. The CDR3 nucleotides are TGCAGCGTGGCAGGACTAGCGGGAATCGATGAGCAGTTCTTC.

V is TRBV19 and J is TRBJ2-1; possibly TRBD1 for D (6 bases). The CDR3 length is 14 residues. Germline V gene lookup returns CDR1 LNHDA and CDR2 SQIVND (reference sequence). V was shortened by 1 base and J by 10 bases, with 14 bases between the two germline ends. The CDR3: CASSIGQGKAEQFF. The DNA of the CDR3 is TGTGCCAGTAGTATAGGTCAGGGGAAGGCGGAGCAGTTCTTC.

The V gene is TRBV4-3, the J gene TRBJ2-1; TRBD1 matches at 8 bases. V lost 2 bases to trimming and J lost 5 bases; unmatched junction nucleotides: 8. Germline V gene lookup returns CDR1 LGHNA and CDR2 YSLEER. The CDR3 totals 16 residues. Here the CDR3 DNA reads TGCGCCAGCAGCCAAAGCACGGGACAGGTTAACAATGAGCAGTTCTTC. Translating gives CASSQSTGQVNNEQFF.

This chain joins TRBV5-4 and TRBJ2-5; the match to TRBD2 covers 12 bases. V lost 4 bases to trimming and J lost 5 bases; unmatched junction nucleotides: 6. Per the germline V gene, CDR1 is SGHNT and CDR2 is YYREEE (reference sequence). This CDR3 is built from 15 residues. The CDR3 DNA is TGTGCCAGCAGCCTACTAACTAGCGGGAGGGAGACCCAGTACTTC. Translated: CASSLLTSGRETQYF. Looking up the rest from reference TRBV5-4 and TRBJ2-5 gives the full variable domain: ETGVTQSPTHLIKTRGQQVTLRCSSQSGHNTVSWYQQALGQGPQFIFQYYREEENGRGNFPPRFSGLQFPNYSSELNVNALELDDSALYLCASSLLTSGRETQYFGPGTRLLVL.

This chain joins TRBV27 and TRBJ2-7; 8 nucleotides match TRBD2. CDR3 size: 13 residues. Germline trimming cut 8 bases from V and 3 bases from J; bases unmatched to any gene: 6. Germline V gene data show CDR1 as MNHEY and CDR2 as SMNVEV (reference sequence). The CDR3 sequence is CASGAGEIYEQYF. The CDR3 DNA reads as TGTGCCAGCGGAGCGGGAGAGATCTACGAGCAGTACTTC.

The chain is built from TRBV2 and TRBJ2-5; no reliable D call. Looked up from germline, CDR1 is SNHLY and CDR2 is FYNNEI. V shed 7 bases and J shed 3 bases, with 3 bases lying between them. The CDR3 consists of 10 residues. CDR3 region: CASIEETQYF. In DNA, the CDR3 is TGTGCCAGCATCGAAGAGACCCAGTACTTC. Full variable domain (remainder filled in from reference TRBV2 and TRBJ2-5): EPEVTQTPSHQVTQMGQEVILRCVPISNHLYFYWYRQILGQKVEFLVSFYNNEISEKSEIFDDQFSVERPDGSNFTLKIRSTKLEDSAMYFCASIEETQYFGPGTRLLVL.

This clone was seen once. This chain connects TRBV7-9 to TRBJ2-7, with 7 bases lining up with TRBD1. CDR3 length equals 14 residues. With 4 bases clipped from V and 0 bases from J, the junction kept 3 bases outside the gene matches. CDR1 is SEHNR and CDR2 is FQNEAQ in the germline V gene (reference sequence). CDR3 coding DNA: TGTGCCAGCAGCTCTCGGGACAGCTCCTACGAGCAGTACTTC. This translates into CASSSRDSSYEQYF.

The V call is TRBV9, the J call TRBJ2-3; D unresolved. Germline V CDR1 and CDR2: SGDLS, YYNGEE. Between the trimmed V and J ends, which lost 4 bases and 2 bases, there was a span of 14 bases. The CDR3 runs to 15 residues. The CDR3 DNA follows: TGTGCCAGCAGCCCTCTTTCTAGGCTCACAGATACGCAGTATTTT. Its protein product is CASSPLSRLTDTQYF.

This chain joins TRBV5-1 and TRBJ2-3; possible D gene TRBD2, 6 bases. The CDR3 spans 17 residues. Trimming took 4 bases from V and 0 from J, leaving 18 bases between them. Germline-derived CDR1 and CDR2 are SGHRS and YFSETQ. The CDR3 region is CASSPRGGFLSTDTQYF. The CDR3 bases are TGCGCCAGCAGCCCGCGGGGCGGTTTCCTTAGCACAGATACGCAGTATTTT.

The chain carries TRBV9 and TRBJ1-1; 10 bases are a match to TRBD1. CDR3 length: 14 residues. The V gene's germline CDR1 is SGDLS and CDR2 YYNGEE. J gave up 3 bases and V 2 bases, and 1 base lay outside the gene matches. CDR3 sequence reads: CASSVGQGDTEAFF. In nucleotides, the CDR3 is TGTGCCAGCAGCGTCGGACAGGGGGACACTGAAGCTTTCTTT.

The chain couples TRBV27 to TRBJ2-7; 10 positions match TRBD1. The CDR3 has 13 amino acids. Trimming at V came to 10 bases and at J to 6 bases, leaving 9 bases not matched to a gene. Germline V CDR1 and CDR2: MNHEY, SMNVEV (reference sequence). The CDR3 bases are TGTGCCACAAGTTGGGACAGGGGCGGCGAGCAGTACTTC. This encodes CATSWDRGGEQYF.

The chain couples TRBV18 to TRBJ2-7; a weak D match, TRBD2 (7 bases). The germline V gene encodes CDR1 KGHSH and CDR2 LQKENI. This CDR3 has 13 residues. Deletions cut 5 bases from V and 5 bases from J, with 13 bases between. The DNA for the CDR3 is TGTGCCAGCTCAGGGGGGCTAGCGGACGAGCAGTACTTC. Translating it yields CASSGGLADEQYF.

This chain links TRBV7-2 with TRBJ1-1, with 7 bases matching TRBD1. CDR1 and CDR2 from the germline V gene are SGHTA and FQGNSA. The CDR3 spans 14 residues. V lost 3 bases to trimming and J lost 7 bases; unmatched junction nucleotides: 8. The CDR3 protein is CASSFWGTESEAFF. The CDR3 nucleotides are TGTGCCAGCAGCTTCTGGGGGACAGAGAGTGAAGCTTTCTTT.